The 30 T cell receptor beta chains listed next were all sequenced from one sample in a study of blood T cell repertoires in COVID-19. Profiled with immunoSEQ multiplex PCR; TCRdb holds only in-frame clones, not every one. The top ten clones hold more than 9.5% of a sample with about 140,000 clones, just under 90% of them seen once. Sequencing input: peripheral blood. Source of these receptors: an elderly woman with acute or convalescent COVID-19.

The rearrangement links TRBV9 to TRBJ2-7; 7 bases match TRBD2. With V trimmed by 3 bases and J by 2 bases, 5 bases remained unmatched. In germline, CDR1 is SGDLS, CDR2 YYNGEE. The CDR3 contains 14 residues. The DNA of the CDR3 is TGTGCCAGCAGCGGGGAGGGGAGTCCCTACGAGCAGTACTTC. Its translation is CASSGEGSPYEQYF.

In its sample, this clone was seen a few times. CDR3 loop: CASSFRGGTEAFF. The CDR3 DNA sequence: TGTGCCAGCAGTTTCAGGGGAGGGACTGAAGCTTTCTTT. The rearrangement links TRBV12-3 or TRBV12-4 to TRBJ1-1, with D possibly being TRBD1 (6 bases). The CDR3 spans 13 residues. V gave up 3 bases and J gave up 5 bases, with 10 bases separating them.

The chain joins TRBV4-2 to TRBJ1-1; tentative D call: TRBD1 (5 bases). Per germline, CDR1 LGHNA and CDR2 YNFKEQ. The CDR3 extends over 12 amino acids. The V and J ends lost 10 bases and 1 base respectively, with 10 bases between them. CDR3 DNA: TGTGCCACCCGACAGCCGAACACTGAAGCTTTCTTT. Translating gives CATRQPNTEAFF.

The gene calls are TRBV7-9 and TRBJ1-6; D is perhaps TRBD1 (5 bases). With 7 bases removed from V and 2 bases from J, the gap between germline ends came to 12 bases. CDR1 is SEHNR, CDR2 FQNEAQ, per germline (reference sequence). The CDR3 length is 15 residues. The chain's CDR3 is CASKDGGTYNSPLHF. For the CDR3, the DNA is TGTGCCAGCAAGGACGGGGGTACCTATAATTCACCCCTCCACTTT.

The chain couples TRBV7-8 to TRBJ1-4, with TRBD1 matching over 10 bases. V shed 4 bases, J shed 3 bases, and the junction held 5 bases outside the gene matches. The germline V gene encodes CDR1 SGHVS and CDR2 FQNEAQ. The CDR3 loop spans 16 amino acids. The CDR3 DNA is TGTGCCAGCAGCTCGGGACAGGGGTTGGCTAATGAAAAACTGTTTTTT. Its protein product is CASSSGQGLANEKLFF.

The chain has TRBV5-4 and TRBJ1-1; TRBD1 agrees at 8 bases. In germline, CDR1 is SGHNT, CDR2 YYREEE (reference sequence). The CDR3 spans 15 residues. J was trimmed by 5 bases and V by 5 bases; bases with no gene match: 11. The CDR3 sequence: CASRDRTGSGTEAFF. CDR3 nucleotide sequence: TGTGCCAGCAGGGATCGGACAGGGTCGGGGACTGAAGCTTTCTTT.

This chain uses TRBV7-3 with TRBJ1-6; D uncertain. The germline V gene encodes CDR1 SGHTA and CDR2 FQGTGA. This CDR3 is 13 amino acids long. V was pared by 2 bases and J by 9 bases, with 8 bases between. CDR3 sequence (DNA): TGTGCCAGCAGCTTAGGGGAGTTTTCACCCCTCCACTTT. Its protein is CASSLGEFSPLHF.

As DNA, the CDR3 is TGTGCCAGTAAATTTGGAGGGGACACCGGGGAGCTGTTTTTT. It encodes CASKFGGDTGELFF. This chain connects TRBV19 to TRBJ2-2, with a possible D match to TRBD2 (6 bases). V lost 7 bases and J 3 bases, leaving 12 bases between the germline ends. The germline V gene has CDR1 LNHDA and CDR2 SQIVND (reference sequence). This CDR3 is built from 14 residues. Based on the CDR3 plus reference TRBV19 and TRBJ2-2, the full variable domain is DGGITQSPKYLFRKEGQNVTLSCEQNLNHDAMYWYRQDPGQGLRLIYYSQIVNDFQKGDIAEGYSVSREKKESFPLTVTSAQKNPTAFYLCASKFGGDTGELFFGEGSRLTVL.

This clone was counted a few times. The chain carries TRBV5-5 and TRBJ1-2; D is ambiguous. The germline V and J ends were trimmed by 4 bases and 5 bases, with 12 bases remaining between them. The germline gives CDR1 SGHKS, CDR2 YYEKEE (reference sequence). This CDR3 has 13 amino acids. The CDR3: CASSREWGYGYTF. The DNA for the CDR3 is TGTGCCAGCAGCCGGGAGTGGGGATATGGCTACACCTTC.

The V and J genes are TRBV7-8 and TRBJ2-5; D unclear. Trimming removed 0 bases at V and 5 bases at J, with 4 bases between. This CDR3 spans 12 amino acids. From germline, CDR1 is SGHVS and CDR2 FQNEAQ. The CDR3 DNA sequence: TGTGCCAGCAGCTTAGCGCGGGAGACCCAGTACTTC. Translation gives CASSLARETQYF.

This chain uses TRBV6-5 with TRBJ1-2; 7 positions agree with TRBD1. The germline CDR1 and CDR2 sequences are MNHEY and SVGAGI. V lost 11 bases, J lost 3 bases, and 9 bases stayed unmatched. The CDR3 spans 13 residues. DNA for the CDR3: TGTGCCGTCCGGGACAGTATCTACTATGGCTACACCTTC. It yields the protein CAVRDSIYYGYTF.

This clone was seen only once. The chain joins TRBV7-3 to TRBJ2-5, with 16 bases matching TRBD2. V gave up 2 bases and J gave up 5 bases; unmatched junction bases: 5. The CDR3 is made up of 17 amino acids. CDR1 is SGHTA and CDR2 is FQGTGA in the germline V gene. CDR3 sequence (DNA): TGTGCCAGCAGCTTAGGCCCGGGACTAGCGGGAGGGGAGACCCAGTACTTC. This codes for CASSLGPGLAGGETQYF.

The chain recombines TRBV9 with TRBJ1-2, with D uncertain. The CDR3 covers 13 residues. Germline V gene data show CDR1 as SGDLS and CDR2 as YYNGEE. V was cut by 0 bases and J by 8 bases, with 11 bases left in between. The CDR3 region is CASSVVEGRGYTF. The DNA for the CDR3 is TGTGCCAGCAGCGTAGTGGAGGGCAGGGGCTACACCTTC.

The V gene is TRBV25-1, the J gene TRBJ2-2, with 14 nucleotides matching TRBD2. Losses at the gene ends were 9 bases for V and 6 bases for J; bases not matched to a gene: 12. Germline CDR1 is MGHDK and CDR2 is SYGVNS. The CDR3 runs 17 residues. CDR3 DNA sequence: TGTGCCAGTTCGACTAGCGGGGGGGGCCAAGGCCCCGGGGAGCTGTTTTTT. Translation gives CASSTSGGGQGPGELFF.

The J gene is TRBJ2-3, the V gene TRBV5-4, with 8 bases that match TRBD2. Germline V gene data show CDR1 as SGHNT and CDR2 as YYREEE (reference sequence). The CDR3 loop spans 15 amino acids. V trimming: 4 bases; J trimming: 4 bases; junction bases outside the gene matches: 8. The CDR3 sequence: CASSPSGGRADTQYF. Written as DNA, the CDR3 is TGTGCCAGCAGCCCTTCGGGGGGGAGAGCAGATACGCAGTATTTT.

This sequence joins TRBV18 and TRBJ1-2; possible D gene TRBD1, 6 bases. The germline V and J ends were trimmed by 0 bases and 3 bases, with 17 bases remaining between them. The CDR3 length is 17 residues. Looked up from germline, CDR1 is KGHSH and CDR2 is LQKENI. CDR3 in amino acids: CASSPPARGPSHYGYTF. The CDR3, as DNA: TGTGCCAGCTCACCACCGGCCAGGGGCCCCAGCCACTATGGCTACACCTTC.

The rearrangement joins TRBV19 to TRBJ2-7; tentatively, D is TRBD1 (6 bases). This CDR3 region has 16 residues. The V end lost 4 bases, the J end lost 6 bases, and 22 bases lay between the germline ends. CDR1 and CDR2 (germline): LNHDA, SQIVND (reference sequence). CDR3 coding DNA: TGTGCCAGTAGTAGACAGGACCGGCCATCACGGGGCGAGCAGTACTTC. This sequence encodes CASSRQDRPSRGEQYF.

This chain links TRBV9 with TRBJ2-3; no firm D call. The CDR3 runs 12 residues. Trimming pared 7 bases from V and 1 base from J, leaving 7 bases between. CDR1 is SGDLS, CDR2 YYNGEE, per germline. The CDR3 loop is CASGSGTDTQYF. CDR3 bases: TGTGCCAGCGGTTCGGGCACAGATACGCAGTATTTT.

The chain recombines TRBV19 with TRBJ2-2; possible D gene TRBD1, 5 bases. V lost 8 bases, J lost 4 bases, and 17 bases lay in between. The CDR3 covers 15 residues. Germline CDR1 reads LNHDA; CDR2 reads SQIVND (reference sequence). CDR3 DNA: TGTGCCAGTTTCGAAACTGACAGAACCACCGGGGAGCTGTTTTTT. Translated: CASFETDRTTGELFF.

The chain has TRBV2 and TRBJ1-2; 9 bases agree with TRBD1. This CDR3 contains 13 residues. Germline CDR1 is SNHLY and CDR2 is FYNNEI. The V gene end was trimmed by 5 bases and the J gene end by 6 bases; junction bases not matched to a gene: 4. Here the CDR3 reads CASSRTGVDGYTF. For the CDR3, the DNA is TGTGCCAGCAGTCGGACAGGGGTCGATGGCTACACCTTC.

The rearrangement links TRBV19 to TRBJ2-5; 7 nucleotides match TRBD1. Germline trimming cut 3 bases from V and 3 bases from J; bases unmatched to any gene: 4. This CDR3 contains 14 residues. Germline lookup yields CDR1 LNHDA and CDR2 SQIVND (reference sequence). The CDR3 DNA reads TGTGCCAGTAGTATCAGGGGGACCGAAGAGACCCAGTACTTC. Translation: CASSIRGTEETQYF.

This chain uses TRBV5-1 with TRBJ2-7, with a possible D match to TRBD2 (5 bases). This CDR3 is 14 amino acids long. Germline lookup yields CDR1 SGHRS and CDR2 YFSETQ. V was clipped by 4 bases and J by 2 bases, with 13 bases between them. The DNA for the CDR3 is TGCGCCAGCAGCCTAGTGAGGGCAACCTACGAGCAGTACTTC. Translating it yields CASSLVRATYEQYF.

This chain links TRBV7-2 with TRBJ1-1, with a tentative D call TRBD1 (5 bases). Germline values: CDR1 SGHTA, CDR2 FQGNSA. V lost 0 bases and J 8 bases, leaving 13 bases between the germline ends. This CDR3 has 14 amino acids. In nucleotides, the CDR3 is TGTGCCAGCAGCTTAGCGGGAGGGGTCTCGGAAGCTTTCTTT. Protein sequence: CASSLAGGVSEAFF. Full variable domain (rest looked up from reference TRBV7-2 and TRBJ1-1): GAGVSQSPSNKVTEKGKDVELRCDPISGHTALYWYRQSLGQGLEFLIYFQGNSAPDKSGLPSDRFSAERTGGSVSTLTIQRTQQEDSAVYLCASSLAGGVSEAFFGQGTRLTVV.

The chain combines TRBV13 with TRBJ1-6; 8 positions agree with TRBD1. The ends lost 4 bases at V and 7 bases at J; junction bases unmatched: 3. Germline V gives CDR1 PRHDT, CDR2 FYEKMQ (reference sequence). The CDR3 consists of 14 residues. The CDR3 DNA sequence: TGTGCCAGCAGCTCATACAGGGGGAATTCACCCCTCCACTTT. Translation: CASSSYRGNSPLHF.

The gene calls are TRBV2 and TRBJ1-1; D possibly corresponds to TRBD1 (5 bases). The CDR3 length is 14 residues. Per the germline V gene, CDR1 is SNHLY and CDR2 is FYNNEI. Trimming removed 3 bases from V and 4 bases from J, with 12 bases in between. The chain's CDR3 is CASSDRGVITEAFF. CDR3 nucleotide sequence: TGTGCCAGCAGTGACCGGGGGGTGATCACTGAAGCTTTCTTT.

The count of this clone is one. The V call is TRBV10-2, the J call TRBJ2-3; weak D call: TRBD1 (6 bases). The CDR3 runs to 16 residues. Per germline, CDR1 WSHSY and CDR2 SAAADI. V was cut by 1 base and J by 5 bases, with 16 bases left in between. The CDR3 loop reads CASSEWLQGGRDTQYF. The CDR3 nucleotides read TGCGCCAGCAGTGAGTGGTTGCAAGGGGGAAGAGATACGCAGTATTTT.

The V gene is TRBV5-1, the J gene TRBJ1-3, with unresolved D. The CDR3 has 15 residues. The germline V and J ends were trimmed by 0 bases and 0 bases, with 7 bases remaining between them. CDR1 and CDR2 from the germline V gene are SGHRS and YFSETQ. CDR3 in DNA: TGCGCCAGCAGCTTGGAGGCGGGCTCTGGAAACACCATATATTTT. It is translated as CASSLEAGSGNTIYF.

This clone was seen a single time. The V call is TRBV3-1 (or the pseudogene TRBV3-2), the J call TRBJ2-3; D might be TRBD2 (6 bases). The CDR3 length is 16 residues. Per germline, CDR1 LGHDT and CDR2 YNNKEL (reference sequence). Between the trimmed V and J ends, which lost 0 bases and 0 bases, there was a span of 10 bases. CDR3 DNA: TGTGCCAGCAGCCAAGATCGGAGGGGTAGCACAGATACGCAGTATTTT. Its protein is CASSQDRRGSTDTQYF.

The chain couples TRBV30 to TRBJ2-2; 10 bases line up with TRBD2. The length of the CDR3 is 17 residues. The V gene's germline CDR1 is GTSNPN and CDR2 SVGIG (reference sequence). The V and J ends lost 7 bases and 4 bases, in that order; junction bases with no gene match: 15. CDR3 coding DNA: TGTGCCTCTCCCCCGGCGGTAGCGGGGGGAGTCACCGGGGAGCTGTTTTTT. Translation gives CASPPAVAGGVTGELFF.

J is TRBJ1-2 and V is TRBV3-1 (or the pseudogene TRBV3-2); 8 bases line up with TRBD1. Trimming at V came to 4 bases and at J to 8 bases, leaving 9 bases not matched to a gene. The germline gives CDR1 LGHDT, CDR2 YNNKEL (reference sequence). CDR3 length: 14 amino acids. CDR3 protein: CASSPTGGGSGYTF. CDR3 DNA sequence: TGTGCCAGCAGCCCCACAGGGGGAGGGAGCGGCTACACCTTC.